This T cell receptor (beta chain) derives from a study of beta chain features in type 1 diabetes. The study, taken as a whole, reports: Possibly, sequencing cDNA over-represented cells that had high TCR expression levels. HLA influence on TCRB rearrangement stayed unresolved here.

Comment on this clone: The antigen remains unidentified.

The whole isolated RNA underwent reverse transcription, so sequencing captured expressed TCRB transcripts. TCRdb's copy holds only in-frame clones and misses some; the assay was immunoSEQ multiplex PCR. The table lists fewer than 900,000 clones, 15% to 20% of them singletons. Trimming removed 2 bases at V and 4 bases at J, with 8 bases between. Germline V gene sequence: CDR1 MNHNY, CDR2 SVGAGI (reference sequence). The CDR3 is made up of 13 amino acids. One heparinised draw of blood, averaging about 110 mL, came from each donor. Sequenced material: naive CD4+ T cells from blood. J is TRBJ2-5 and V is TRBV6-6; D is unresolved. The clonotype comes from a woman between 18 and 29 years old in good health. The CDR3 spells CASSYPRIETQYF. The CDR3 DNA reads TGTGCCAGCAGTTACCCTCGGATAGAGACCCAGTACTTC.